Each of the 24 T cell receptor beta chains below was sequenced from the same sample in a study of cytomegalovirus exposure and HLA in healthy donors. Both 60 Vbeta primers and 13 Jbeta primers went into the PCR. Repertoires were generated with immunoSEQ multiplex PCR, while TCRdb's copy carries only in-frame clones and drops some. The table includes some 61,000 clones, 70% to 90% detected once. The material sequenced was PBMCs. These receptors were obtained from a human donor in good health.

This clone has a single count. The V gene is TRBV7-2, the J gene TRBJ1-2, with D possibly being TRBD1 (5 bases). Trimming took off 0 bases at V and 4 bases at J, with 9 bases between the two ends. Germline V gene lookup returns CDR1 SGHTA and CDR2 FQGNSA. The CDR3 covers 14 residues. CDR3 DNA sequence: TGTGCCAGCAGCTTAGCGGGGGAGGGCTATGGCTACACCTTC. Translation gives CASSLAGEGYGYTF.

The V gene is TRBV6-6, the J gene TRBJ1-4, with 9 bases aligning to TRBD1. After removal of 2 bases from V and 13 bases from J, the junction contained 11 bases not matched to a gene. CDR3 length: 15 residues. Germline lookup yields CDR1 MNHNY and CDR2 SVGAGI (reference sequence). Written as DNA, the CDR3 is TGTGCCAGCAGTTACGGGGACAGGGCTAGATTTGCACTGTTTTTT. It yields the protein CASSYGDRARFALFF.

This chain links TRBV21-1 with TRBJ2-1; the table calls TRBD2, which could not be checked here. TRBV21-1 is flagged as a pseudogene. The CDR3 length is 17 residues. CDR3 protein: CASSARLGAGAYNEQFF. DNA of the CDR3: TGTGCCAGCAGCGCCCGCCTGGGTGCGGGGGCCTACAATGAGCAGTTCTTC.

The chain is built from TRBV6-5 and TRBJ1-6; D possibly corresponds to TRBD1 (5 bases). Trimming removed 5 bases at V and 9 bases at J, with 11 bases between. Per germline, CDR1 MNHEY and CDR2 SVGAGI. There are 13 residues in the CDR3. CDR3 in amino acids: CASSQGSRSPLHF. Written as DNA, the CDR3 is TGTGCCAGCAGTCAGGGTTCACGTTCACCCCTCCACTTT.

The table lists this clone with a count of one. This chain joins TRBV2 and TRBJ2-5; a weak D match, TRBD2 (7 bases). V was trimmed by 6 bases and J by 5 bases, leaving 13 bases between them. CDR3 length: 13 residues. Germline values: CDR1 SNHLY, CDR2 FYNNEI. This CDR3 reads CASSVRGGETQYF. The CDR3 nucleotides are TGTGCCAGCAGCGTCAGGGGAGGGGAGACCCAGTACTTC.

V gene TRBV7-9 combines with J gene TRBJ2-3; 11 bases agree with TRBD2. Losses at the gene ends were 5 bases for V and 1 base for J; bases not matched to a gene: 5. Germline V gene data show CDR1 as SEHNR and CDR2 as FQNEAQ (reference sequence). The CDR3 has 16 residues. CDR3 nucleotides: TGTGCCAGCAGCACGGGACTAGCGGCGGGCACAGATACGCAGTATTTT. Protein product: CASSTGLAAGTDTQYF. The variable domain in full, with the rest retrieved from reference TRBV7-9 and TRBJ2-3, is DTGVSQNPRHKITKRGQNVTFRCDPISEHNRLYWYRQTLGQGPEFLTYFQNEAQLEKSRLLSDRFSAERPKGSFSTLEIQRTEQGDSAMYLCASSTGLAAGTDTQYFGPGTRLTVL.

This clone was counted a single time. The genes are TRBV7-9 and TRBJ2-3; D remains unclear. Germline CDR1 reads SEHNR; CDR2 reads FQNEAQ (reference sequence). This CDR3 is 15 amino acids long. V was clipped by 5 bases and J by 2 bases, with 14 bases between them. The CDR3 DNA reads TGTGCCAGCAGCCTACCCGCGGCTATCACAGATACGCAGTATTTT. The encoded protein is CASSLPAAITDTQYF. Using reference TRBV7-9 and TRBJ2-3 for the parts outside the CDR3, the full variable domain is DTGVSQNPRHKITKRGQNVTFRCDPISEHNRLYWYRQTLGQGPEFLTYFQNEAQLEKSRLLSDRFSAERPKGSFSTLEIQRTEQGDSAMYLCASSLPAAITDTQYFGPGTRLTVL.

This chain joins TRBV4-3 and TRBJ1-6; TRBD1 agrees at 9 bases. Germline V lookup: CDR1 LGHNA, CDR2 YSLEER. The V gene end was trimmed by 3 bases and the J gene end by 5 bases; junction bases not matched to a gene: 2. This CDR3 is built from 15 residues. The DNA of the CDR3 is TGCGCCAGCAGCCAGACAGGGGGGGATAATTCACCCCTCCACTTT. Its protein product is CASSQTGGDNSPLHF.

CDR3 region: CARTGTGGSWNTEAFF. CDR3 DNA: TGTGCCAGAACCGGGACAGGGGGTTCTTGGAACACTGAAGCTTTCTTT. The J gene is TRBJ1-1, the V gene TRBV5-3; 11 bases fit TRBD1. TRBV5-3 is recorded as an ORF, its role being uncertain. V trimming: 6 bases; J trimming: 1 base; junction bases outside the gene matches: 8. This CDR3 contains 16 residues.

A single count supports this clone. The genes are TRBV6-5 and TRBJ1-4; 9 bases line up with TRBD1. Germline V lookup: CDR1 MNHEY, CDR2 SVGAGI. The CDR3 has 14 amino acids. V was pared by 5 bases and J by 8 bases, with 6 bases of the junction left unmatched. The CDR3 sequence is CASSTGGLDEKLFF. As DNA, the CDR3 is TGTGCCAGCAGTACAGGGGGCTTAGACGAAAAACTGTTTTTT.

This chain uses TRBV4-3 with TRBJ1-1; 11 nucleotides line up with TRBD1. Germline values: CDR1 LGHNA, CDR2 YSLEER. Trimming removed 3 bases from V and 6 bases from J; junction bases left unmatched: 0. The CDR3 length is 13 residues. The CDR3 region has the DNA TGCGCCAGCAGCCAGGGACAGGGGGCTGAAGCTTTCTTT. Amino acids: CASSQGQGAEAFF.

The chain uses TRBV11-2 and TRBJ1-1, with D possibly matching TRBD1 (6 bases). The V end lost 4 bases, the J end lost 1 base, and 7 bases lay between the germline ends. Looked up from germline, CDR1 is SGHAT and CDR2 is FQNNGV. This CDR3 comprises 13 residues. As DNA, the CDR3 is TGTGCCAGCAGCTGGGGACAGAACACTGAAGCTTTCTTT. This gives the protein CASSWGQNTEAFF. Combining the CDR3 with reference TRBV11-2 and TRBJ1-1 gives the whole variable domain EAGVAQSPRYKIIEKRQSVAFWCNPISGHATLYWYQQILGQGPKLLIQFQNNGVVDDSQLPKDRFSAERLKGVDSTLKIQPAKLEDSAVYLCASSWGQNTEAFFGQGTRLTVV.

The rearrangement uses TRBV15 and TRBJ1-2; perhaps TRBD1 as D (5 bases). There are 14 residues in the CDR3. CDR1 is LNHNV, CDR2 YYDKDF, per germline (reference sequence). V lost 1 base and J lost 7, with 13 bases in between. This chain's CDR3 is CATSRVRGSGGYTF. The CDR3 DNA sequence: TGTGCCACCAGCAGAGTGCGGGGCTCGGGTGGCTACACCTTC.

The rearrangement uses TRBV5-1 and TRBJ2-5; 15 bases agree with TRBD2. Germline V CDR1 and CDR2: SGHRS, YFSETQ. This CDR3 comprises 18 residues. The J segment lost 4 bases and the V segment lost 0 bases, leaving 7 bases of the junction unmatched. The CDR3 DNA is TGCGCCAGCAGCTTGGCTCCGGGACTAGCGGGGGGACGAGAGACCCAGTACTTC. It codes for CASSLAPGLAGGRETQYF.

A few counts support this clone. The V gene is TRBV19, the J gene TRBJ2-2, with a weak D call TRBD1 (6 bases). Germline CDR1 reads LNHDA; CDR2 reads SQIVND (reference sequence). V lost 5 bases and J 6 bases, leaving 13 bases between the germline ends. The CDR3 has 14 residues. The DNA of the CDR3 is TGTGCCAGTAGTTCACAGGGTGGGGCCGGGGAGCTGTTTTTT. Translating it yields CASSSQGGAGELFF.

The rearrangement uses TRBV6-5 and TRBJ1-5, with TRBD1 matching over 7 bases. The CDR3 sequence is 15 residues long. Trimming cost V 6 bases and J 0 bases; bases outside gene matches: 5. CDR1 MNHEY and CDR2 SVGAGI come from the germline V gene. The CDR3 spells CASSQDRFSNQPQHF. The CDR3 nucleotides are TGTGCCAGCAGCCAGGACAGGTTTAGCAATCAGCCCCAGCATTTT.

V is TRBV5-1 and J is TRBJ1-1, with unresolved D. From germline, CDR1 is SGHRS and CDR2 YFSETQ. V dropped 0 bases and J dropped 3 bases, with 9 bases sitting between them. There are 14 residues in the CDR3. DNA for the CDR3: TGCGCCAGCAGCTTGGCCCAGGATGACACTGAAGCTTTCTTT. Its translation: CASSLAQDDTEAFF.

The V call is TRBV5-4, the J call TRBJ2-5; 7 positions agree with TRBD1. From germline, CDR1 is SGHNT and CDR2 YYREEE (reference sequence). This CDR3 spans 15 amino acids. The J segment lost 1 base and the V segment lost 3 bases, leaving 6 bases of the junction unmatched. CDR3 in DNA: TGTGCCAGCAGCTCTCCTCGACAGGGCCAAGAGACCCAGTACTTC. Its protein is CASSSPRQGQETQYF.

The rearrangement links TRBV28 to TRBJ1-4; 7 positions match TRBD1. Trimming cost V 7 bases and J 7 bases; bases outside gene matches: 12. The CDR3 has 15 residues. Germline assignment: CDR1 MDHEN and CDR2 SYDVKM. CDR3 DNA: TGTGCCAGCAATGACCAACAGGGGCACGGTGAAAAACTGTTTTTT. Translated: CASNDQQGHGEKLFF.

The chain joins TRBV5-6 to TRBJ2-7, with a tentative D call TRBD1 (5 bases). Per germline, CDR1 SGHDT and CDR2 YYEEEE. The CDR3 has 15 amino acids. V lost 4 bases and J lost 6, with 20 bases in between. The CDR3 region is CASSPPLGARGEQYF. CDR3 in DNA: TGTGCCAGCAGCCCACCCCTAGGGGCTAGAGGCGAGCAGTACTTC.

The chain has TRBV5-5 and TRBJ1-6, with 7 bases aligning to TRBD1. V shed 2 bases, J shed 7 bases, and the junction held 12 bases outside the gene matches. The germline V gene encodes CDR1 SGHKS and CDR2 YYEKEE (reference sequence). This CDR3 spans 17 amino acids. The CDR3 DNA follows: TGTGCCAGCAGCTTAGGACAGGCGGAGATTGGAAATTCACCCCTCCACTTT. It codes for CASSLGQAEIGNSPLHF.

Points on this clone: The junction departs from germline at one end; a sequencing error may be responsible. The chain couples TRBV7-9 to TRBJ2-5; D gene uncertain. The CDR3 loop spans 15 amino acids. Germline values: CDR1 SEHNR, CDR2 FQNEAQ (reference sequence). The CDR3 here is CSSSQNPDNQETQYF. The CDR3, as DNA: TGTTCCAGCAGCCAGAATCCAGACAACCAAGAGACCCAGTACTTC.

This chain uses TRBV6-6 with TRBJ1-5; 9 nucleotides line up with TRBD1. CDR1 is MNHNY and CDR2 is SVGAGI in the germline V gene (reference sequence). Trimming at V came to 5 bases and at J to 4 bases, leaving 6 bases not matched to a gene. The CDR3 consists of 15 residues. CDR3 region: CASSAAGTGNQPQHF. The CDR3 DNA reads TGTGCCAGCAGTGCCGCCGGGACAGGGAATCAGCCCCAGCATTTT.

Comment on this clone: Within the sample, other DNA sequences also encode this same CDR3. V is TRBV29-1 and J is TRBJ2-3; D is possibly TRBD2 (5 bases). Per germline, CDR1 SQVTM and CDR2 ANQGSEA. The CDR3 covers 12 residues. V was cut by 4 bases and J by 2 bases, with 7 bases left in between. CDR3 DNA: TGCAGCGTTGTACTAGTCACAGATACGCAGTATTTT. Residues: CSVVLVTDTQYF.